This is a list of T cell receptor beta chains from one sample in a study of memory CD4+ T cells and cytomegalovirus serostatus. The repertoire was sequenced with immunoSEQ multiplex PCR; TCRdb's copy has only in-frame clones and lacks some. In the table there are about 50,000 clones, roughly three quarters of which are singletons. Sequencing was done on a sample of memory CD4+ T cells from blood. Receptor source: an adult in good health and CMV-seronegative. Each CDR3 is given with its conserved first and last residue. The order of the fields is D gene, J gene, clone size, V gene, CDR3 protein, CDR3 DNA. D genes are given only for firm matches. Rows give clone size only sometimes, using once, few, many, or a class for an expanded clone.

D: TRBD2
J: TRBJ2-1
size: .
V: TRBV10-3
CDR3: CAISPGLAGHNEQFF
DNA: TGTGCCATCAGCCCGGGACTAGCGGGACACAATGAGCAGTTCTTC

D: TRBD1
J: TRBJ2-7
size: .
V: TRBV5-1
CDR3: CASSPGQGPYNSYEQYF
DNA: TGCGCCAGCAGCCCGGGACAGGGACCTTACAATTCTTACGAGCAGTACTTC

D: .
J: TRBJ2-3
size: .
V: TRBV7-8
CDR3: CASSSNPRGRTDTQYF
DNA: TGTGCCAGCAGCTCAAACCCGCGGGGACGCACAGATACGCAGTATTTT

D: .
J: TRBJ2-1
size: .
V: TRBV11-1
CDR3: CASSFGAVTSYNEQFF
DNA: TGTGCCAGCAGTTTTGGGGCGGTAACCTCCTACAATGAGCAGTTCTTC

D: TRBD1
J: TRBJ2-6
size: .
V: TRBV29-1
CDR3: CSVGTGSGANVLTF
DNA: TGCAGCGTTGGGACAGGGTCCGGGGCCAACGTCCTGACTTTC

D: .
J: TRBJ2-5
size: once
V: TRBV6-6
CDR3: CASTQGGVGETQYF
DNA: TGTGCCAGCACCCAGGGGGGTGTGGGAGAGACCCAGTACTTC

D: .
J: TRBJ1-2
size: .
V: TRBV7-9
CDR3: CASSSSEVYGYGYTF
DNA: TGTGCCAGCAGCTCATCGGAGGTCTACGGCTATGGCTACACCTTC

D: TRBD2
J: TRBJ2-2
size: .
V: TRBV19
CDR3: CASRLEGGRTGELFF
DNA: TGTGCCAGTAGGCTGGAGGGCGGGAGAACCGGGGAGCTGTTTTTT

D: .
J: TRBJ2-7
size: .
V: TRBV7-9
CDR3: CASSLDIGSYEQYF
DNA: TGTGCCAGCAGCTTAGATATTGGCTCCTACGAGCAGTACTTC

D: .
J: TRBJ1-2
size: once
V: TRBV25-1
CDR3: CASSESLNTRGYTF
DNA: TGTGCCAGCAGTGAATCCCTAAACACACGGGGCTACACCTTC

D: .
J: TRBJ1-1
size: .
V: TRBV30
CDR3: CAWRYTAEAFF
DNA: TGTGCCTGGAGGTACACAGCTGAAGCTTTCTTT

D: .
J: TRBJ2-3
size: .
V: TRBV2
CDR3: CASSAQSRAGTDTQYF
DNA: TGTGCCAGCAGTGCACAGAGCCGGGCAGGCACAGATACGCAGTATTTT

D: .
J: TRBJ1-1
size: .
V: TRBV7-3
CDR3: CASSLFSITRGTEAFF
DNA: TGTGCCAGCAGCTTATTCTCTATAACCCGGGGGACTGAAGCTTTCTTT

D: .
J: TRBJ2-6
size: .
V: TRBV30
CDR3: CAWRKPGLGSLLGANVLTF
DNA: TGTGCCTGGAGAAAACCGGGACTTGGAAGTTTGCTTGGGGCCAACGTCCTGACTTTC

D: .
J: TRBJ2-2
size: .
V: TRBV12-5
CDR3: CASAFRGLNTGELFF
DNA: TGTGCTAGTGCCTTCCGGGGTCTGAACACCGGGGAGCTGTTTTTT

D: .
J: TRBJ2-3
size: few
V: TRBV5-1
CDR3: CASSPGGYTDTQYF
DNA: TGCGCCAGCAGTCCCGGCGGGTACACAGATACGCAGTATTTT

D: .
J: TRBJ1-1
size: .
V: TRBV28
CDR3: CASSLITVINTEAFF
DNA: TGTGCCAGCAGTTTAATAACAGTCATAAACACTGAAGCTTTCTTT

D: TRBD1
J: TRBJ1-3
size: .
V: TRBV5-5
CDR3: CASSAGGTGAGNTIYF
DNA: TGTGCCAGCAGCGCCGGGGGGACAGGGGCTGGAAACACCATATATTTT

D: TRBD2
J: TRBJ2-2
size: few
V: TRBV2
CDR3: CAAHGGLAGPGELFF
DNA: TGTGCCGCTCACGGGGGGCTAGCGGGACCCGGGGAGCTGTTTTTT

D: .
J: TRBJ2-4
size: .
V: TRBV7-9
CDR3: CASSLSGARVTKNIQYF
DNA: TGTGCCAGCAGCTTATCCGGGGCCCGAGTCACCAAAAACATTCAGTACTTC

D: TRBD1
J: TRBJ1-5
size: .
V: TRBV10-3
CDR3: CAIRDGQGKQPQHF
DNA: TGTGCCATCAGAGACGGACAGGGGAAACAGCCCCAGCATTTT

D: TRBD2
J: TRBJ2-2
size: .
V: TRBV5-6
CDR3: CASSWGTSGTGTGELFF
DNA: TGTGCCAGCAGCTGGGGGACTAGCGGGACGGGGACCGGGGAGCTGTTTTTT

D: TRBD2
J: TRBJ2-7
size: .
V: TRBV11-2
CDR3: CASSLGLAGGGEQYF
DNA: TGTGCCAGCAGCTTAGGGCTAGCGGGAGGGGGCGAGCAGTACTTC

D: TRBD2
J: TRBJ2-1
size: .
V: TRBV5-4
CDR3: CASTIGLDNEQFF
DNA: TGTGCCAGCACCATAGGACTAGACAATGAGCAGTTCTTC